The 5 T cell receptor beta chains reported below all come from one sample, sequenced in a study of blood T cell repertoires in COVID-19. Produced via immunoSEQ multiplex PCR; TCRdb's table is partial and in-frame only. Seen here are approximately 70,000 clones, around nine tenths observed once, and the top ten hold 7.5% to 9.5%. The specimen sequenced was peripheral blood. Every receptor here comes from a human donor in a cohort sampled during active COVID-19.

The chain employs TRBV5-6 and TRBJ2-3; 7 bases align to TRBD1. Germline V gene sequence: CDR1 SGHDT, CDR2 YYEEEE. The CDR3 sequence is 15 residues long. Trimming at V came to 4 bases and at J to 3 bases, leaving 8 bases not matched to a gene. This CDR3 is CASSLGGRATDTQYF. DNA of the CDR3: TGTGCCAGCAGCCTAGGGGGCAGGGCGACAGATACGCAGTATTTT.

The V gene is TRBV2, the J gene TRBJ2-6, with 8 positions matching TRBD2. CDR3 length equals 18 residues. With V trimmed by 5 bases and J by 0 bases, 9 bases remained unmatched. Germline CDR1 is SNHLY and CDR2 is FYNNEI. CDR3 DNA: TGTGCCAGCAGTTTTTCCCGGGGGACTAGCTCTGGGGCCAACGTCCTGACTTTC. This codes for CASSFSRGTSSGANVLTF.

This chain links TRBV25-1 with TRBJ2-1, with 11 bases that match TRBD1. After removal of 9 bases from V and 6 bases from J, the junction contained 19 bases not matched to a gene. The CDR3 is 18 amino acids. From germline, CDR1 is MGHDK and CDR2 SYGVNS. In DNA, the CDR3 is TGTGCCAGGCGATTGGGGACAGGGGGATTCCCGGGGGGCAATGAGCAGTTCTTC. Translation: CARRLGTGGFPGGNEQFF.

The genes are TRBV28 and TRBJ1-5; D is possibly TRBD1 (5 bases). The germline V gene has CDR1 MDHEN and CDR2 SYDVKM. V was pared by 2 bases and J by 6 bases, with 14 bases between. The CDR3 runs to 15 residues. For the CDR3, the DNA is TGTGCCAGCAGTTTAATTTTGACAGATGGTCAGCCCCAGCATTTT. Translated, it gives CASSLILTDGQPQHF.

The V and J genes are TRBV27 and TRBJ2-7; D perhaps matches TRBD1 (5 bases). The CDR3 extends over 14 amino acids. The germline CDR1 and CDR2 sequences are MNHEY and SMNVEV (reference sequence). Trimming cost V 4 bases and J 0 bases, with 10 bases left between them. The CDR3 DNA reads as TGTGCCAGCAGTTCTAAGGGGTCCTCCTACGAGCAGTACTTC. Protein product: CASSSKGSSYEQYF.